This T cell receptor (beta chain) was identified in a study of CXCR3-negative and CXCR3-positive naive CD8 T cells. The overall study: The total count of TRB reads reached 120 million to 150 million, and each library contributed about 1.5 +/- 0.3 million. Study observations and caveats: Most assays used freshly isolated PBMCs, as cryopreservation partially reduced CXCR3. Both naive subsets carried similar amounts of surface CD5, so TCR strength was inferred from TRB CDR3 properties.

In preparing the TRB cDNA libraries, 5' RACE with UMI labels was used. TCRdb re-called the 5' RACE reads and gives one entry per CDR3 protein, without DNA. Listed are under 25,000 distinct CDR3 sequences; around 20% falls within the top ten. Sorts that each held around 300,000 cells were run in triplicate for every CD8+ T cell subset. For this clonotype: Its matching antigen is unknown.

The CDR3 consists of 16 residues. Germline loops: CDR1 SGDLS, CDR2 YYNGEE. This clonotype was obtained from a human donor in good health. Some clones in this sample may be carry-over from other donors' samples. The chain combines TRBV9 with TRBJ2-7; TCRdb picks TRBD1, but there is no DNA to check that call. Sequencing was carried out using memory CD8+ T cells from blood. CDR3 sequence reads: CASSVDPETDSYEQYF.